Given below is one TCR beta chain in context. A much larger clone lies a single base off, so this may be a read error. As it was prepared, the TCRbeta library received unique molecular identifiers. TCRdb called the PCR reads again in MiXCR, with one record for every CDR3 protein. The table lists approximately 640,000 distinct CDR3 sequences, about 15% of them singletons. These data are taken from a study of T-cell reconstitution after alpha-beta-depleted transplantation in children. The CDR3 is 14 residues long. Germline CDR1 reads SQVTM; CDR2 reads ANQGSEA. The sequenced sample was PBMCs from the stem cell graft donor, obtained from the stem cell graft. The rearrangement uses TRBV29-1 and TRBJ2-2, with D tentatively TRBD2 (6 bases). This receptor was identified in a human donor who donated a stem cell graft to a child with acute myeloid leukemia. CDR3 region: CSVEWGLNTGDLFF. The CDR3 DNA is TGCAGCGTTGAATGGGGACTGAACACCGGGGACCTGTTTTTT.